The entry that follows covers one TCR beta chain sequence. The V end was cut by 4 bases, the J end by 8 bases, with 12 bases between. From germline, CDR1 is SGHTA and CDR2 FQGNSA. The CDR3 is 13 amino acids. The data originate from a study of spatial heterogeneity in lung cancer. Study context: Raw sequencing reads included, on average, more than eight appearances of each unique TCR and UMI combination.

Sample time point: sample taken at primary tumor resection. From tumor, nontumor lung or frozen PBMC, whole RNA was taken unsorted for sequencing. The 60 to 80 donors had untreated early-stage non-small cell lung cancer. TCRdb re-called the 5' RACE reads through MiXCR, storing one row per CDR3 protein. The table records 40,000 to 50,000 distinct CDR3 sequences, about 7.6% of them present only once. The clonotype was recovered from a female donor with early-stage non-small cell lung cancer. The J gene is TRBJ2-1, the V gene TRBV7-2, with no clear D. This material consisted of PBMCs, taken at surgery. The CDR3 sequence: CASSSPQRDEQFF. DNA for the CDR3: TGTGCCAGCAGCTCCCCTCAACGAGATGAGCAGTTCTTC.